This T cell receptor (beta chain) derives from a study of T cells in Graves' hyperthyroidism and ophthalmopathy. Study outcomes and limitations: Patients with ophthalmopathy were separated from those with stable hyperthyroidism by a 13 V-J model.

This CDR3 is 15 amino acids long. The V gene's germline CDR1 is SGHAT and CDR2 FQNNGV. V gave up 2 bases and J gave up 2 bases; unmatched junction bases: 2. PBMCs were derived from around 10 ml fresh peripheral blood. The CDR3 regions of TCR beta were amplified from RNA transcripts. The HTBI primer set served for first-round RT-PCR of the TCR CDR3. TCRdb called the multiplex PCR reads again in MiXCR, with one record for every CDR3 protein. The sample yields hundreds of thousands of distinct CDR3 sequences, just under 15% seen once. This clonotype was seen at least ten times. Its antigen is unknown. The rearrangement links TRBV11-2 to TRBJ2-7; 11 bases align to TRBD2. Sequences were obtained from blood. The clonotype was recovered from a woman in her twenties or thirties with Graves' hyperthyroidism. Written as DNA, the CDR3 is TGTGCCAGCAGCTTAACGACTAGCGGGACCTACGAGCAGTACTTC. Amino acid sequence: CASSLTTSGTYEQYF.